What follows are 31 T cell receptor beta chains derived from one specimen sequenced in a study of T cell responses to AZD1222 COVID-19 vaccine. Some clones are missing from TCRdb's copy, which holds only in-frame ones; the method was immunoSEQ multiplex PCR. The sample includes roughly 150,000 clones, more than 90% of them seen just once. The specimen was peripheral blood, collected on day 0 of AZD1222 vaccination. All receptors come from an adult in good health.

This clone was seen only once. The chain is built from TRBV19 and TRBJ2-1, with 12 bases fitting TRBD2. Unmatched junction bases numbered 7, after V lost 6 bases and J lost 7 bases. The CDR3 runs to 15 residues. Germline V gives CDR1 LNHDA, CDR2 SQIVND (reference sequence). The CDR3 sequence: CASRNLAGGKNEQFF. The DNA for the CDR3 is TGTGCCAGTAGAAATCTAGCGGGAGGGAAGAATGAGCAGTTCTTC.

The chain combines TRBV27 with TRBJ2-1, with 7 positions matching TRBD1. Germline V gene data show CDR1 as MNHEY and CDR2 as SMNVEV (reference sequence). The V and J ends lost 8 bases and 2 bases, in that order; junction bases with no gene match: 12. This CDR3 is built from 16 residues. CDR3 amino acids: CASRRTGVGAYNEQFF. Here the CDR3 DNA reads TGTGCCAGCCGCCGAACAGGGGTGGGGGCCTACAATGAGCAGTTCTTC.

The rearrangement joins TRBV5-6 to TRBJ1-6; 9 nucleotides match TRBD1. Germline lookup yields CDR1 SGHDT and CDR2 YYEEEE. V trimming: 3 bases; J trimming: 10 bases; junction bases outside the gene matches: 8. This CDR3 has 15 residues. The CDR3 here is CASSYRDRVYSPLHF. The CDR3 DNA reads TGTGCCAGCAGCTACCGGGACAGGGTTTACTCACCCCTCCACTTT. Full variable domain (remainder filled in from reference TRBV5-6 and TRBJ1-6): DAGVTQSPTHLIKTRGQQVTLRCSPKSGHDTVSWYQQALGQGPQFIFQYYEEEERQRGNFPDRFSGHQFPNYSSELNVNALLLGDSALYLCASSYRDRVYSPLHFGNGTRLTVT.

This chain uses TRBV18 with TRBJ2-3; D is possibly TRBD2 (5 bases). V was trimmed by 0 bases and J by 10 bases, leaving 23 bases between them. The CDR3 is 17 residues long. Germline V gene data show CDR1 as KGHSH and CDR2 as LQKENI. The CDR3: CASSPPIFGDRLGAQYF. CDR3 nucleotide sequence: TGTGCCAGCTCACCACCGATTTTTGGGGATCGGCTCGGGGCGCAGTATTTT.

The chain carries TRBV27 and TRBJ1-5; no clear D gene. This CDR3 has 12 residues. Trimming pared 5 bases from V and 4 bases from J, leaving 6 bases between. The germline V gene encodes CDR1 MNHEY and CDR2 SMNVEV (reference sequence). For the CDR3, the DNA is TGTGCCAGCAGTAAAGTGAATCAGCCCCAGCATTTT. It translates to CASSKVNQPQHF.

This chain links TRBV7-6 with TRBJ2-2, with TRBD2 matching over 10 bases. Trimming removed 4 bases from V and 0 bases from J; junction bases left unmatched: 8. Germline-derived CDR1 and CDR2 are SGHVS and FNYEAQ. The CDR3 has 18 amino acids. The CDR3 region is CASSSKGLAGANTGELFF. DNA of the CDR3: TGTGCCAGCAGCTCCAAGGGGCTAGCGGGGGCGAACACCGGGGAGCTGTTTTTT.

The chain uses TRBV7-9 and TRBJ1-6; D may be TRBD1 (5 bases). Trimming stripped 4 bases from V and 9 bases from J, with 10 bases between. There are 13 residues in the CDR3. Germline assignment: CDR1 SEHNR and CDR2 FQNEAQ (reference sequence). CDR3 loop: CASSSLQVSPLHF. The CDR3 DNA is TGTGCCAGCAGCTCCCTACAGGTTTCACCCCTCCACTTT.

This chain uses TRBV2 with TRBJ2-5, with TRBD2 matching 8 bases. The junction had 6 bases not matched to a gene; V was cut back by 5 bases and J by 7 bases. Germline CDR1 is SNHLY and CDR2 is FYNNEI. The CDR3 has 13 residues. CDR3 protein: CASSLGLEVTQYF. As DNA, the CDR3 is TGTGCCAGCAGTCTGGGACTAGAGGTGACCCAGTACTTC.

The CDR3 reads CASSPTLLPSSYEQYF. In DNA, the CDR3 is TGTGCCAGCTCACCAACGCTGCTCCCGTCCTCCTACGAGCAGTACTTC. The V gene is TRBV18, the J gene TRBJ2-7; D unresolved. Trimming pared 2 bases from V and 0 bases from J, leaving 14 bases between. Germline values: CDR1 KGHSH, CDR2 LQKENI. The CDR3 totals 16 residues.

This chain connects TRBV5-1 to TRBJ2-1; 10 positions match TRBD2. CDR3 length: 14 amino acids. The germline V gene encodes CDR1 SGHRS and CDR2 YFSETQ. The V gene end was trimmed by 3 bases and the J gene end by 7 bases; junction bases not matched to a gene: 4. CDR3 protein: CASSYSAGGNEQFF. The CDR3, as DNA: TGCGCCAGCAGCTACTCAGCGGGAGGGAATGAGCAGTTCTTC.

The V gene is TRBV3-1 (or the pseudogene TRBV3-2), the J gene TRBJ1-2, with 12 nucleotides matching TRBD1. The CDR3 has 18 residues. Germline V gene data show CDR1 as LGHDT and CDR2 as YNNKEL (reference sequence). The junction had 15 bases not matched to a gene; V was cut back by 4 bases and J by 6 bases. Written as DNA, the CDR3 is TGTGCCAGCAGCCGAACTATGGGACAGGGGGCAAGCGAGGATGGCTACACCTTC. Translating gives CASSRTMGQGASEDGYTF.

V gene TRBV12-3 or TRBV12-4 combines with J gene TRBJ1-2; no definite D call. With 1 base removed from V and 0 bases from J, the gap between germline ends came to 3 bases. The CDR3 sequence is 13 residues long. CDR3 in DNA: TGTGCCAGCAGTTTAGGCGCTAACTATGGCTACACCTTC. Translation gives CASSLGANYGYTF.

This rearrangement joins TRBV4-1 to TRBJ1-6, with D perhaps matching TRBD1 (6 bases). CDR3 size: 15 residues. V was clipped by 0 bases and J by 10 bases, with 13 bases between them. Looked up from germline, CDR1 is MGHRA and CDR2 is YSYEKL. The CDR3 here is CASSQDEGGPSPLHF. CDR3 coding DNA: TGCGCCAGCAGCCAAGATGAGGGGGGGCCCTCACCCCTCCACTTT.

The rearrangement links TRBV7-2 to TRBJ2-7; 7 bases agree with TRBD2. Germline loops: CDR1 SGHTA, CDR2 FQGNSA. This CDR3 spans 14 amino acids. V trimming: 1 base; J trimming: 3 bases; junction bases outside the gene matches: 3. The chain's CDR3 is CASSLGGGFYEQYF. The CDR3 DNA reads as TGTGCCAGCAGCTTAGGCGGGGGTTTCTACGAGCAGTACTTC.

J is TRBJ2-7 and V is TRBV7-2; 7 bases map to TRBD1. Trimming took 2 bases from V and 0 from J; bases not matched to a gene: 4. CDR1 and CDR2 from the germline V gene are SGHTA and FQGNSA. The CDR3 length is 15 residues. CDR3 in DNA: TGTGCCAGCAGCTTAACGGACAGGAGCTCCTACGAGCAGTACTTC. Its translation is CASSLTDRSSYEQYF.

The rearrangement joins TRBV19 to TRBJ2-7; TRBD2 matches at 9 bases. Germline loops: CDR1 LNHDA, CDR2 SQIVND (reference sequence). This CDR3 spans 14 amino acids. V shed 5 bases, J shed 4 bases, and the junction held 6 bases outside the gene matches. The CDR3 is CASSLAGIGYEQYF. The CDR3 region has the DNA TGTGCCAGTAGTCTAGCGGGAATTGGGTACGAGCAGTACTTC.

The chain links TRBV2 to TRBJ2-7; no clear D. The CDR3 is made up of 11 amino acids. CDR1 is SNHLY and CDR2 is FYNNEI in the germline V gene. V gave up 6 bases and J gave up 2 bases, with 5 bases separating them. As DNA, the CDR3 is TGTGCCAGCAGCAGAACCTACGAGCAGTACTTC. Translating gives CASSRTYEQYF.

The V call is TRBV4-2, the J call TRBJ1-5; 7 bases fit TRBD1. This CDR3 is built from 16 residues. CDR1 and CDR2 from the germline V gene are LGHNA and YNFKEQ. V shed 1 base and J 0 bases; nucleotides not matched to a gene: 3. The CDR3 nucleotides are TGTGCCAGCAGCCAAGGGGACAGAAATAGCAATCAGCCCCAGCATTTT. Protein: CASSQGDRNSNQPQHF.

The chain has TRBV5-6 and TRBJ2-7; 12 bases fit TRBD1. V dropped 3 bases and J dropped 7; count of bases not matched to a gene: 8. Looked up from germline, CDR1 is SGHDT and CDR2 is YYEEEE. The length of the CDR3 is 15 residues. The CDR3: CASSSPGQGAREQYF. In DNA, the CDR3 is TGTGCCAGCAGCTCTCCGGGACAGGGGGCGAGGGAGCAGTACTTC.

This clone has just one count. This CDR3 is CASIQRVGNQPQHF. The CDR3 region has the DNA TGTGCCAGCATCCAAAGGGTGGGCAATCAGCCCCAGCATTTT. This chain uses TRBV6-5 with TRBJ1-5; D not certain. From germline, CDR1 is MNHEY and CDR2 SVGAGI. The V end lost 7 bases, the J end lost 2 bases, and 12 bases lay between the germline ends. The CDR3 is 14 amino acids.

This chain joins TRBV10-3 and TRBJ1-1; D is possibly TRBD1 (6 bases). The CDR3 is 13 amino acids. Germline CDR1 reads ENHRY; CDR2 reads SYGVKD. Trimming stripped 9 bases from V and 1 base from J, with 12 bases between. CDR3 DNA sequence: TGTGCCATTTCCGGGACACAGAACACTGAAGCTTTCTTT. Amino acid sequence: CAISGTQNTEAFF.

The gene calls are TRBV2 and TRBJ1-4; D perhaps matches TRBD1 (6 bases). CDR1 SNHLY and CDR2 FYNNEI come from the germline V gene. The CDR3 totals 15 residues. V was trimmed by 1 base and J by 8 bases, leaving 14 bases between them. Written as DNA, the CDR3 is TGTGCCAGCAGTGAAGGCGTGGGGGCTAGCGAAAAACTGTTTTTT. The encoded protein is CASSEGVGASEKLFF.

The CDR3 loop is CASSMGTSGNTIYF. The CDR3 region has the DNA TGTGCCAGTAGTATGGGGACCTCTGGAAACACCATATATTTT. The V call is TRBV19, the J call TRBJ1-3, with D perhaps matching TRBD1 (5 bases). CDR1 LNHDA and CDR2 SQIVND come from the germline V gene (reference sequence). There are 14 residues in the CDR3. Deletions cut 3 bases from V and 0 bases from J, with 6 bases between. The full variable domain, its missing parts supplied by reference TRBV19 and TRBJ1-3, is DGGITQSPKYLFRKEGQNVTLSCEQNLNHDAMYWYRQDPGQGLRLIYYSQIVNDFQKGDIAEGYSVSREKKESFPLTVTSAQKNPTAFYLCASSMGTSGNTIYFGEGSWLTVV.

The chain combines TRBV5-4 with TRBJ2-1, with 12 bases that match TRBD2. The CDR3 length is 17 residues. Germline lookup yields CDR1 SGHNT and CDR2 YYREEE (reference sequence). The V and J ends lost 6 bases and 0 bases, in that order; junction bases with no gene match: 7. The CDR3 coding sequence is TGTGCCAGCACCCCAACTAGCGGGGGGCGCTCCTACAATGAGCAGTTCTTC. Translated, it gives CASTPTSGGRSYNEQFF.

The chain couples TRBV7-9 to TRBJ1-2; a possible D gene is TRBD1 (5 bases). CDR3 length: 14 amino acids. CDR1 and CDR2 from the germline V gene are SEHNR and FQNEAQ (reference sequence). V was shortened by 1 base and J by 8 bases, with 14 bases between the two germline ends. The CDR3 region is CASSLDRGSRGYTF. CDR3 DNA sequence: TGTGCCAGCAGCTTAGATCGGGGGTCGCGGGGCTACACCTTC.

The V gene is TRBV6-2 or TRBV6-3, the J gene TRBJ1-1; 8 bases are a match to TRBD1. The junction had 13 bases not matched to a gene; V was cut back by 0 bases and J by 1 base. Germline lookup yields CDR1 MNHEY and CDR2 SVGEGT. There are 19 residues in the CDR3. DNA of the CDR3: TGTGCCAGCAGTTACTCGAGAACCAGGGGGCTCACAGGGAACACTGAAGCTTTCTTT. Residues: CASSYSRTRGLTGNTEAFF.

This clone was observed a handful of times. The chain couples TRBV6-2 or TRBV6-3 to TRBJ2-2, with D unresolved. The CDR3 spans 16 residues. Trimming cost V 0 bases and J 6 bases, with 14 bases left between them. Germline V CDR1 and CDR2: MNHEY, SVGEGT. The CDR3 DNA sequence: TGTGCCAGCAGTTACTCGGCCCGTCAGTCCCCCGGGGAGCTGTTTTTT. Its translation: CASSYSARQSPGELFF.

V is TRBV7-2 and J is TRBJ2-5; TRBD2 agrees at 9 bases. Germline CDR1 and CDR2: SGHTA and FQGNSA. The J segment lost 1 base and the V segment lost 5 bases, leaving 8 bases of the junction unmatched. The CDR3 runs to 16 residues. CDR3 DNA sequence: TGTGCCAGCAGCCCCGGGACTAGCTATATCCAAGAGACCCAGTACTTC. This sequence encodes CASSPGTSYIQETQYF.

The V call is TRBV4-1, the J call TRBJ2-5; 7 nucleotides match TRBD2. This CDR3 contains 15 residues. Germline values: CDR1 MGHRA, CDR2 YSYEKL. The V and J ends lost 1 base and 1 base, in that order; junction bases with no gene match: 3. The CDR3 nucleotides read TGCGCCAGCAGCCAAGTGGGACTACTCCAAGAGACCCAGTACTTC. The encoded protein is CASSQVGLLQETQYF.

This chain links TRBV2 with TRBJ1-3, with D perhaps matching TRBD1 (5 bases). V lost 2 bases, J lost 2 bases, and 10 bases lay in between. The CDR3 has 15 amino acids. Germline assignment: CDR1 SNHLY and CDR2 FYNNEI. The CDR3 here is CASSEIGRAGNTIYF. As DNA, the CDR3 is TGTGCCAGCAGTGAAATCGGCAGGGCTGGAAACACCATATATTTT.

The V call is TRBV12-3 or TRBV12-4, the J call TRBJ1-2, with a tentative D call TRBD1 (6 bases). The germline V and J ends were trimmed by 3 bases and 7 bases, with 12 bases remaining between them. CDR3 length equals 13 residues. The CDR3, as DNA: TGTGCCAGCAGTTTTCGGGGGGCCAGTGGCTACACCTTC. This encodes CASSFRGASGYTF.